The clone carrying this T cell receptor beta chain was detected only a few times. Its antigen remains unknown. CDR3 length: 14 residues. Germline assignment: CDR1 SGHAT and CDR2 FQDESV (reference sequence). Trimming stripped 5 bases from V and 1 base from J, with 11 bases between. Next came a second PCR, run for about 6 to 12 cycles, which used a sample-barcoded 5' primer along with a J-beta primer mix. TCRdb reprocessed the 5' RACE reads via MiXCR and lists one record per CDR3 protein. The sample lists around 1.1 million distinct CDR3 sequences; roughly two fifths were seen once. The data stem from a study of blood T cells in healthy people across ages. A minimum of 6 million PBMCs was isolated per sample. Study-wide results and caveats: Diversity of TCR beta per million T cells declined in a roughly linear way with age.

Sample: blood. This sequence joins TRBV11-1 and TRBJ1-2; D might be TRBD1 (6 bases). This sequence was found in a man in his late teens or twenties in good health. CDR3 region: CASSPGALNYGYTF. Written as DNA, the CDR3 is TGTGCCAGCAGCCCAGGGGCACTTAACTATGGCTACACCTTC.